This T cell receptor beta chain appears in the sequencing data of a study of blood T cell repertoires in COVID-19. TCRdb keeps only in-frame clones here, not all; method: immunoSEQ multiplex PCR. The table lists some 300,000 clones, roughly nine tenths of them singletons, with roughly 3.9% in the top ten. Sequenced input: PBMCs or T cells enriched from blood (not recorded which). This receptor was taken from a woman in her twenties or thirties who had been exposed to COVID-19.

The CDR3 DNA is TGTGCCAGCAGCCAAACCTCAGGGGTCCACGAGCAGTACTTC. Amino acid sequence: CASSQTSGVHEQYF. This chain links TRBV3-1 (or the pseudogene TRBV3-2) with TRBJ2-7; perhaps TRBD1 as D (6 bases). This CDR3 spans 14 amino acids. Germline loops: CDR1 LGHDT, CDR2 YNNKEL (reference sequence). Trimming stripped 2 bases from V and 5 bases from J, with 13 bases between.